Included here is one T cell receptor beta chain sequence, with context. This specimen comes from a study of cytomegalovirus exposure and HLA in healthy donors. Germline values: CDR1 SQVTM, CDR2 ANQGSEA. CDR3 length: 14 amino acids. V lost 5 bases and J 5 bases, leaving 16 bases between the germline ends. At collection, donors were nominally healthy, but unrecorded immune exposures were probable. Vbeta (60) and Jbeta (13) primers were used in the PCR. Method: immunoSEQ multiplex PCR; TCRdb's copy keeps in-frame clones and lacks some. The table includes 150,000 or so clones, roughly 80% detected once. This sequence joins TRBV29-1 and TRBJ2-1, with a tentative D call TRBD2 (6 bases). The source material was PBMCs. The receptor was derived from a man younger than 35 in good health and CMV-seropositive. As DNA, the CDR3 is TGCAGCGTTTTCGGGGGTCGTATTAACAATGAGCAGTTCTTC. Its protein product is CSVFGGRINNEQFF.